Following are 22 T cell receptor beta chains from one sample sequenced in a study of spatial heterogeneity in lung cancer. Time point here: blood at routine non-recurrence follow-up after resection. From the 5' RACE reads, TCRdb called clonotypes with MiXCR, one entry per CDR3 protein. The profile shows about 16,000 distinct CDR3 sequences, about 6% of them singletons. The sequences come from PBMCs, collected at follow-up. These TCRs come from a male donor with early-stage non-small cell lung cancer.

This clonotype showed up many times. The V and J genes are TRBV11-2 and TRBJ2-4, with TRBD1 matching over 9 bases. Germline CDR1 SGHAT, CDR2 FQNNGV. The V and J ends lost 5 bases and 7 bases, in that order; junction bases with no gene match: 9. The CDR3 sequence is 15 residues long. CDR3 coding DNA: TGTGCCAGCAGCGCCTTCCGGGACAGGGTGAACATTCAGTACTTC. It yields the protein CASSAFRDRVNIQYF.

This clonotype was found many times. The V gene is TRBV4-2, the J gene TRBJ2-1; 7 nucleotides align to TRBD2. Germline V gene lookup returns CDR1 LGHNA and CDR2 YNFKEQ. After removal of 0 bases from V and 7 bases from J, the junction contained 3 bases not matched to a gene. This CDR3 contains 14 residues. The CDR3 reads CASSQEASGNEQFF. The CDR3 DNA is TGTGCCAGCAGCCAAGAGGCTAGCGGAAATGAGCAGTTCTTC.

By proportion, this clonotype is medium-sized. The chain carries TRBV11-2 and TRBJ2-7; 7 positions match TRBD1. The germline CDR1 and CDR2 sequences are SGHAT and FQNNGV. Trimming took 1 base from V and 0 from J; bases not matched to a gene: 0. The CDR3 length is 14 residues. Here the CDR3 DNA reads TGTGCCAGCAGCTTAGGGACAGGCTCCTACGAGCAGTACTTC. Protein sequence: CASSLGTGSYEQYF.

This clonotype was counted many times. The genes are TRBV5-6 and TRBJ2-3; 8 bases line up with TRBD1. The CDR3 consists of 13 residues. Germline V gene sequence: CDR1 SGHDT, CDR2 YYEEEE. V shed 7 bases, J shed 3 bases, and the junction held 4 bases outside the gene matches. DNA for the CDR3: TGTGCCAGCCGACGACAGGGGACAGATACGCAGTATTTT. This gives the protein CASRRQGTDTQYF.

At least ten counts were recorded for this clonotype. The rearrangement joins TRBV11-2 to TRBJ1-2; D not certain. Germline loops: CDR1 SGHAT, CDR2 FQNNGV. The CDR3 is made up of 14 amino acids. Between the trimmed V and J ends, which lost 1 base and 7 bases, there was a span of 13 bases. CDR3 nucleotides: TGTGCCAGCAGCTTAGTGGCAGGAACGAGTGGCTACACCTTC. As protein: CASSLVAGTSGYTF.

The sample holds many counts of this clonotype. The CDR3 loop is CASSSRAGYTF. CDR3 nucleotides: TGTGCCAGCAGCTCCAGGGCTGGCTACACCTTC. J is TRBJ1-2 and V is TRBV11-2; tentative D call: TRBD1 (5 bases). Germline CDR1 SGHAT, CDR2 FQNNGV. V lost 4 bases, J lost 7 bases, and 7 bases lay in between. The CDR3 is 11 residues long.

This clonotype was recorded at least ten times. J is TRBJ1-1 and V is TRBV5-1; tentative D call: TRBD1 (5 bases). V lost 4 bases and J lost 7, with 17 bases in between. CDR3 length equals 14 residues. Germline V CDR1 and CDR2: SGHRS, YFSETQ. The CDR3 loop is CASSHRGAEGEAFF. The CDR3 DNA reads TGCGCCAGCAGCCACCGGGGCGCGGAAGGTGAAGCTTTCTTT.

By sample fraction, this clonotype is medium-sized. The chain recombines TRBV29-1 with TRBJ2-7, with D perhaps matching TRBD2 (6 bases). The germline CDR1 and CDR2 sequences are SQVTM and ANQGSEA. The CDR3 is made up of 15 amino acids. V was clipped by 3 bases and J by 0 bases, with 15 bases between them. The CDR3 sequence is CSVEESGGTSYEQYF. The CDR3 nucleotides are TGCAGCGTTGAGGAGTCGGGCGGGACCTCCTACGAGCAGTACTTC.

In its sample, this clonotype was seen many times. The CDR3 loop is CASSSAAGGPDTQYF. DNA for the CDR3: TGTGCCAGCAGTTCAGCGGCGGGAGGGCCAGATACGCAGTATTTT. The chain links TRBV28 to TRBJ2-3, with 9 nucleotides matching TRBD2. This CDR3 is built from 15 residues. With V trimmed by 4 bases and J by 4 bases, 6 bases remained unmatched. The V gene's germline CDR1 is MDHEN and CDR2 SYDVKM. The variable domain in full, completed from reference TRBV28 and TRBJ2-3, reads DVKVTQSSRYLVKRTGEKVFLECVQDMDHENMFWYRQDPGLGLRLIYFSYDVKMKEKGDIPEGYSVSREKKERFSLILESASTNQTSMYLCASSSAAGGPDTQYFGPGTRLTVL.

This clonotype was detected ten times or more. The chain joins TRBV3-1 to TRBJ2-7, with 11 positions matching TRBD2. V lost 4 bases to trimming and J lost 2 bases; unmatched junction nucleotides: 7. Germline V CDR1 and CDR2: LGHDT, YNNKEL (reference sequence). The CDR3 is 16 amino acids. The CDR3 nucleotides read TGTGCCAGCAGCCGTCAGGGGACTAGCGGACCCTACGAGCAGTACTTC. As protein: CASSRQGTSGPYEQYF.

This clonotype was seen many times. This chain connects TRBV4-1 to TRBJ2-7, with D possibly being TRBD1 (6 bases). V lost 2 bases and J lost 7, with 12 bases in between. The germline V gene encodes CDR1 MGHRA and CDR2 YSYEKL. The CDR3 is 13 amino acids. The CDR3 loop is CASSQYRAGEQYF. For the CDR3, the DNA is TGCGCCAGCAGCCAATACAGGGCAGGGGAGCAGTACTTC.

In this sample, this clonotype turned up many times. The V and J genes are TRBV7-2 and TRBJ2-1, with D perhaps TRBD2 (6 bases). CDR3 length: 13 residues. Germline CDR1 SGHTA, CDR2 FQGNSA. Trimming took off 3 bases at V and 6 bases at J, with 9 bases between the two ends. CDR3 in amino acids: CASSLEGRNEQFF. CDR3 DNA sequence: TGTGCCAGCAGCTTGGAGGGTCGCAATGAGCAGTTCTTC. The whole variable domain, remainder taken from reference TRBV7-2 and TRBJ2-1, is GAGVSQSPSNKVTEKGKDVELRCDPISGHTALYWYRQSLGQGLEFLIYFQGNSAPDKSGLPSDRFSAERTGGSVSTLTIQRTQQEDSAVYLCASSLEGRNEQFFGPGTRLTVL.

This clonotype appeared many times. The chain couples TRBV20-1 to TRBJ2-3; D may correspond to TRBD1 or TRBD2 (5 bases each). Germline V lookup: CDR1 DFQATT, CDR2 SNEGSKA (reference sequence). Deletions cut 6 bases from V and 3 bases from J, with 13 bases between. The CDR3 has 13 amino acids. This CDR3 is CSAGDATTDTQYF. CDR3 nucleotide sequence: TGCAGTGCAGGGGACGCGACGACAGATACGCAGTATTTT.

In this sample, this clonotype turned up many times. The chain links TRBV7-2 to TRBJ2-1; D is ambiguous. V lost 2 bases, J lost 7 bases, and 9 bases lay in between. Germline V gene data show CDR1 as SGHTA and CDR2 as FQGNSA. This CDR3 comprises 13 residues. Here the CDR3 reads CASSLHSSNEQFF. CDR3 nucleotide sequence: TGTGCCAGCAGCTTACATAGTAGTAATGAGCAGTTCTTC. Drawing the rest from reference TRBV7-2 and TRBJ2-1, the complete variable domain is GAGVSQSPSNKVTEKGKDVELRCDPISGHTALYWYRQSLGQGLEFLIYFQGNSAPDKSGLPSDRFSAERTGGSVSTLTIQRTQQEDSAVYLCASSLHSSNEQFFGPGTRLTVL.

The sample holds many counts of this clonotype. This chain joins TRBV18 and TRBJ1-5, with a tentative D call TRBD1 (5 bases). Germline assignment: CDR1 KGHSH and CDR2 LQKENI. Trimming left V 6 bases short and J 4 bases short, with 16 bases between. The CDR3 extends over 15 amino acids. The CDR3 reads CASSPGGTENQPQHF. CDR3 DNA sequence: TGTGCCAGCTCCCCCGGGGGAACAGAGAATCAGCCCCAGCATTTT. The full variable domain, rest sourced from reference TRBV18 and TRBJ1-5, is NAGVMQNPRHLVRRRGQEARLRCSPMKGHSHVYWYRQLPEEGLKFMVYLQKENIIDESGMPKERFSAEFPKEGPSILRIQQVVRGDSAAYFCASSPGGTENQPQHFGDGTRLSIL.

This clonotype was observed a handful of times. The CDR3: CASSPEGRYGYTF. The CDR3 DNA sequence: TGTGCCAGCAGCCCGGAGGGGAGGTATGGCTACACCTTC. The V gene is TRBV7-2, the J gene TRBJ1-2, with TRBD1 as a possible D gene (5 bases). Germline V CDR1 and CDR2: SGHTA, FQGNSA. The V gene lost 5 bases and the J gene lost 5 bases, with 12 bases spanning the gap. There are 13 residues in the CDR3.

Only a few counts were recorded for this clonotype. Being one base from a much bigger clone, this may be a read error. The chain uses TRBV7-2 and TRBJ2-3; 7 bases match TRBD1. Germline CDR1 is SGHTA and CDR2 is FQGNSA. The CDR3 extends over 13 amino acids. CDR3 in amino acids: CVSTGQVTDTQYF. The CDR3 DNA is TGTGTCAGCACAGGACAGGTCACAGATACGCAGTATTTT. Full variable domain (outside the CDR3, taken from reference TRBV7-2 and TRBJ2-3): GAGVSQSPSNKVTEKGKDVELRCDPISGHTALYWYRQSLGQGLEFLIYFQGNSAPDKSGLPSDRFSAERTGGSVSTLTIQRTQQEDSAVYLCVSTGQVTDTQYFGPGTRLTVL.

The V gene is TRBV7-2, the J gene TRBJ2-5; TRBD1 agrees at 7 bases. The ends lost 3 bases at V and 6 bases at J; junction bases unmatched: 1. Germline V gene sequence: CDR1 SGHTA, CDR2 FQGNSA. The CDR3 totals 12 residues. CDR3 amino acids: CASSLDRQTQYF. CDR3 bases: TGTGCCAGCAGCTTGGACAGGCAGACCCAGTACTTC.

The table lists this clonotype with many counts. V gene TRBV10-3 combines with J gene TRBJ2-7; TRBD2 is a possible D gene (6 bases). This CDR3 contains 13 residues. Germline loops: CDR1 ENHRY, CDR2 SYGVKD. Trimming shortened V by 5 bases and J by 2 bases, and 10 bases separated the two germline ends. Here the CDR3 reads CAISSGQAYEQYF. CDR3 DNA: TGTGCCATCAGTAGCGGGCAGGCCTACGAGCAGTACTTC.

This clonotype showed up many times. V and J are TRBV7-9 and TRBJ2-7; D remains ambiguous. Germline CDR1 is SEHNR and CDR2 is FQNEAQ (reference sequence). The CDR3 covers 11 residues. The V and J ends lost 1 base and 6 bases respectively, with 4 bases between them. The CDR3 here is CASSLGREQYF. DNA of the CDR3: TGTGCCAGCAGCTTAGGGCGCGAGCAGTACTTC.

This clonotype was seen once. The chain uses TRBV11-2 and TRBJ1-3; perhaps TRBD1 as D (6 bases). V was clipped by 6 bases and J by 2 bases, with 14 bases between them. This CDR3 has 15 residues. CDR1 and CDR2 from the germline V gene are SGHAT and FQNNGV. DNA of the CDR3: TGTGCCAGCAGGTCCCTGGACAGCACTGGAAACACCATATATTTT. Translated, it gives CASRSLDSTGNTIYF.

The genes are TRBV21-1 and TRBJ1-1. TRBV21-1 counts as a pseudogene. The CDR3 runs 15 residues. The CDR3 DNA reads TGTGCCAGCAGCAGTGTAGGGAGCATGAACACTGAAGCTTTCTTT. Translation gives CASSSVGSMNTEAFF.